This T cell receptor (beta chain) was profiled in a study of T cells in Graves' hyperthyroidism and ophthalmopathy. TCR beta CDR3 regions were amplified from RNA. Using the HTBI primer set, a first-round RT-PCR was run on the TCR CDR3. TCRdb ran MiXCR on the multiplex PCR reads and lists one entry per CDR3 protein. The sample lists about 680,000 distinct CDR3 sequences, 35% occurring once. V lost 1 base and J lost 10, with 14 bases in between. The CDR3 has 14 residues. This clonotype was found a few times. The chain couples TRBV12-3 or TRBV12-4 to TRBJ1-5, with a weak D call TRBD1 (5 bases). This sequence was found in a middle-aged woman with Graves' hyperthyroidism. Sequenced: blood. The CDR3 nucleotides read TGTGCCAGCAGTTTAGAGGTTGTCGGACAACCCCAGCATTTT. Its protein is CASSLEVVGQPQHF.